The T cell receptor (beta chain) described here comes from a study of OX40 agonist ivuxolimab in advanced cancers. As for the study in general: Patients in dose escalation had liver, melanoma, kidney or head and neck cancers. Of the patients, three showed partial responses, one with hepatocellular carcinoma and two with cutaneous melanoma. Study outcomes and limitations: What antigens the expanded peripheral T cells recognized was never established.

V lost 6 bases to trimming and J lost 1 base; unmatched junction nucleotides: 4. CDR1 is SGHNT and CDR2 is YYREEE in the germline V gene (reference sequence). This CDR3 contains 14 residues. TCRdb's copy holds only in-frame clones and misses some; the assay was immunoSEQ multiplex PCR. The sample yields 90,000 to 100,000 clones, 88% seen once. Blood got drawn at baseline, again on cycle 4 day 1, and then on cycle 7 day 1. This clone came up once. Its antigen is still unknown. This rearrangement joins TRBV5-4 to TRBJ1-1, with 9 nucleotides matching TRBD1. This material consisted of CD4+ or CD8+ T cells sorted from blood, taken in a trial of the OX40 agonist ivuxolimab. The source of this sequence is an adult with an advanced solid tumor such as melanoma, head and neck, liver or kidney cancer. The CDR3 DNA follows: TGTGCCAGCACCCTGGACAGGGGGAACACTGAAGCTTTCTTT. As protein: CASTLDRGNTEAFF.